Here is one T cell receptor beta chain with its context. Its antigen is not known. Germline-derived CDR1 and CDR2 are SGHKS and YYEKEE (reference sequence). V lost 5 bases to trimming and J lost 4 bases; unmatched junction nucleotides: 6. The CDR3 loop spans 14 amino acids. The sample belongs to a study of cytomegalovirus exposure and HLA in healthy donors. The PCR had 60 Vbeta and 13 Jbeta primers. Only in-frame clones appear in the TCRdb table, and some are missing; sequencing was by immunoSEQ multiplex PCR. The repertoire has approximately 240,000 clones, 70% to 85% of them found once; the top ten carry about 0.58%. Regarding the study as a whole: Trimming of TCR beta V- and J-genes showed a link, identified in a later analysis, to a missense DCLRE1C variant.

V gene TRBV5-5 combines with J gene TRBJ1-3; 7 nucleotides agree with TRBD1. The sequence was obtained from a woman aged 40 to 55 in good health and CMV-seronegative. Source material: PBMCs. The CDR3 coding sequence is TGTGCCAGCAGGCCAGGGGGTTCAGGAAACACCATATATTTT. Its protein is CASRPGGSGNTIYF. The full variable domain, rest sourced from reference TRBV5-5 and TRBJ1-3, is DAGVTQSPTHLIKTRGQQVTLRCSPISGHKSVSWYQQVLGQGPQFIFQYYEKEERGRGNFPDRFSARQFPNYSSELNVNALLLGDSALYLCASRPGGSGNTIYFGEGSWLTVV.